The clone carrying this T cell receptor beta chain appeared many times. This entry comes from a study of T cells in Graves' hyperthyroidism and ophthalmopathy. Germline-derived CDR1 and CDR2 are SNHLY and FYNNEI. With 3 bases removed from V and 1 base from J, the gap between germline ends came to 16 bases. This CDR3 region has 16 residues. The investigators amplified TCR beta CDR3 regions from RNA transcripts. TCR CDR3 regions were first amplified by RT-PCR with HTBI primers. TCRdb itself ran the multiplex PCR reads through MiXCR, one entry per CDR3 protein. The sample lists about 600,000 distinct CDR3 sequences; 14% were seen once.

The genes are TRBV2 and TRBJ2-7; D is possibly TRBD2 (5 bases). The receptor was derived from a woman aged 18-29 years with Graves' ophthalmopathy. Sequenced input: blood. The CDR3 DNA follows: TGTGCCAGCAGTGAGGAGGCGCAGTACCCGTCCTACGAGCAGTACTTC. It yields the protein CASSEEAQYPSYEQYF.